What follows are 30 T cell receptor beta chains derived from one specimen sequenced in a study of cytomegalovirus exposure and HLA in healthy donors. The PCR ran on 60 Vbeta and 13 Jbeta primers. Method: immunoSEQ multiplex PCR; TCRdb's copy keeps in-frame clones and lacks some. The sample comprises more than 150,000 clones, approximately 81% of which are singletons, and 3% to 4% rests with the top ten. Sequences were obtained from PBMCs. The receptors here all came from a man aged 45-60 years in good health and CMV-seronegative.

This clone came up once. The rearrangement links TRBV6-6 to TRBJ2-5; TRBD1 might be the D (6 bases). The CDR3 covers 14 residues. The V and J ends lost 6 bases and 5 bases respectively, with 16 bases between them. CDR1 and CDR2 (germline): MNHNY, SVGAGI (reference sequence). CDR3 protein: CASRATAQGETQYF. The DNA for the CDR3 is TGTGCCAGCAGGGCTACGGCCCAGGGGGAGACCCAGTACTTC.

The gene calls are TRBV9 and TRBJ1-4, with D tentatively TRBD1 (6 bases). Germline assignment: CDR1 SGDLS and CDR2 YYNGEE. CDR3 length equals 17 residues. The V end lost 10 bases, the J end lost 7 bases, and 29 bases lay between the germline ends. CDR3 sequence (DNA): TGTGCCGTGAAAAGGGCCTGGGGGGGGGACAAGGGTGAAAAACTGTTTTTT. Translation gives CAVKRAWGGDKGEKLFF.

This clone was seen a single time. This rearrangement joins TRBV18 to TRBJ2-5; 7 bases are a match to TRBD2. In germline, CDR1 is KGHSH, CDR2 LQKENI. Trimming cost V 2 bases and J 11 bases; bases outside gene matches: 2. The CDR3 covers 11 residues. The CDR3 bases are TGTGCCAGCTCACCAGGGGGGGAGCAGTACTTC. This gives the protein CASSPGGEQYF.

The chain is built from TRBV10-3 and TRBJ1-5; 8 nucleotides align to TRBD1. V trimming: 5 bases; J trimming: 6 bases; junction bases outside the gene matches: 6. The CDR3 runs 14 residues. Per germline, CDR1 ENHRY and CDR2 SYGVKD. The CDR3 loop is CAISSTGVGQPQHF. In DNA, the CDR3 is TGTGCCATCAGTTCGACAGGGGTGGGTCAGCCCCAGCATTTT.

The V gene is TRBV27, the J gene TRBJ1-5; D may be TRBD1 (6 bases). CDR1 and CDR2 (germline): MNHEY, SMNVEV (reference sequence). Between the trimmed V and J ends, which lost 5 bases and 4 bases, there was a span of 9 bases. This CDR3 has 13 amino acids. The CDR3 DNA reads as TGTGCCAGCAGTGGGACATTAAATCAGCCCCAGCATTTT. Translation gives CASSGTLNQPQHF.

The chain recombines TRBV5-6 with TRBJ1-2, with 9 bases lining up with TRBD1. This CDR3 comprises 13 residues. Germline CDR1 is SGHDT and CDR2 is YYEEEE. V lost 4 bases and J lost 5; bases outside the gene matches: 3. The CDR3 loop reads CASSPGQGYGYTF. DNA of the CDR3: TGTGCCAGCAGCCCCGGACAGGGGTATGGCTACACCTTC.

This clone was seen only a few times. The rearrangement uses TRBV6-6 and TRBJ2-2; possibly TRBD2 for D (6 bases). The CDR3 spans 14 residues. V was pared by 11 bases and J by 7 bases, with 20 bases between. The germline gives CDR1 MNHNY, CDR2 SVGAGI (reference sequence). The CDR3 region is CASVGGAVDGELFF. CDR3 nucleotide sequence: TGTGCCTCCGTTGGAGGGGCCGTCGACGGGGAGCTGTTTTTT.

The CDR3 reads CATSRDRPGQGSWDTQYF. CDR3 DNA: TGTGCCACCAGCAGAGATCGTCCGGGACAGGGTTCTTGGGATACGCAGTATTTT. This rearrangement joins TRBV15 to TRBJ2-3; 9 bases match TRBD1. The V gene's germline CDR1 is LNHNV and CDR2 YYDKDF (reference sequence). CDR3 length: 18 amino acids. V was pared by 0 bases and J by 6 bases, with 13 bases of the junction left unmatched.

This chain links TRBV5-5 with TRBJ2-7; a weak D match, TRBD2 (6 bases). Trimming shortened V by 8 bases and J by 6 bases, and 12 bases separated the two germline ends. The V gene's germline CDR1 is SGHKS and CDR2 YYEKEE (reference sequence). The CDR3 runs 11 residues. CDR3 sequence: CASTLGGEQYF. CDR3 sequence (DNA): TGTGCCAGTACGCTCGGGGGCGAGCAGTACTTC.

This rearrangement joins TRBV9 to TRBJ1-3; D is undetermined. CDR1 and CDR2 (germline): SGDLS, YYNGEE. The CDR3 is 16 residues long. Trimming took 0 bases from V and 8 from J, leaving 18 bases between them. CDR3: CASSVETLREGDTIYF. The CDR3 DNA follows: TGTGCCAGCAGCGTAGAAACCCTGAGGGAGGGAGACACCATATATTTT.

V gene TRBV6-1 combines with J gene TRBJ1-5; perhaps TRBD1 as D (5 bases). The CDR3 totals 14 residues. CDR1 and CDR2 from the germline V gene are MNHNS and SASEGT. The germline V and J ends were trimmed by 7 bases and 0 bases, with 10 bases remaining between them. The chain's CDR3 is CASTRQISNQPQHF. The DNA for the CDR3 is TGTGCCAGCACCCGACAGATTAGCAATCAGCCCCAGCATTTT.

The V call is TRBV6-5, the J call TRBJ2-5; D is ambiguous. This CDR3 has 13 amino acids. V gave up 7 bases and J gave up 4 bases, with 13 bases separating them. Looked up from germline, CDR1 is MNHEY and CDR2 is SVGAGI. As DNA, the CDR3 is TGTGCCAGCACCCCTCCGCTAGGAGAGACCCAGTACTTC. Protein: CASTPPLGETQYF.

V and J are TRBV5-4 and TRBJ2-1; 10 positions match TRBD1. V trimming: 1 base; J trimming: 5 bases; junction bases outside the gene matches: 6. The CDR3 extends over 16 amino acids. In germline, CDR1 is SGHNT, CDR2 YYREEE (reference sequence). The CDR3 bases are TGTGCCAGCAGCTTGAGATCCGGGACAGGGGACAATGAGCAGTTCTTC. It translates to CASSLRSGTGDNEQFF.

The V call is TRBV9, the J call TRBJ2-3; 16 bases line up with TRBD2. With V trimmed by 0 bases and J by 6 bases, 1 base remained unmatched. Germline assignment: CDR1 SGDLS and CDR2 YYNGEE. The CDR3 covers 16 residues. The CDR3 bases are TGTGCCAGCAGCGTAGAGGGACTAGCGGGGGGGGATACGCAGTATTTT. Protein sequence: CASSVEGLAGGDTQYF. Complete variable domain (other parts from reference TRBV9 and TRBJ2-3): DSGVTQTPKHLITATGQRVTLRCSPRSGDLSVYWYQQSLDQGLQFLIQYYNGEERAKGNILERFSAQQFPDLHSELNLSSLELGDSALYFCASSVEGLAGGDTQYFGPGTRLTVL.

This clone turned up a few times. An end of the junction does not agree with germline; a read error may underlie this. The rearrangement uses TRBV7-9 and TRBJ2-2, with D possibly TRBD2 on 5 matching bases. This CDR3 region has 14 residues. In germline, CDR1 is SEHNR, CDR2 FQNEAQ (reference sequence). The CDR3 sequence is CSSSDPRGPGELFF. The CDR3 bases are TGTTCCAGCAGCGACCCACGAGGGCCCGGGGAGCTGTTTTTT.

The chain recombines TRBV6-4 with TRBJ2-1, with 9 bases aligning to TRBD2. Looked up from germline, CDR1 is MRHNA and CDR2 is SNTAGT. The CDR3 runs 15 residues. V gave up 5 bases and J gave up 2 bases; unmatched junction bases: 4. The CDR3 protein is CASSSLAGTYNEQFF. The CDR3 nucleotides are TGTGCCAGCAGTTCCCTAGCGGGGACCTACAATGAGCAGTTCTTC.

The chain joins TRBV19 to TRBJ1-3, with a weak D call TRBD1 (5 bases). The CDR3 is made up of 16 amino acids. The V end was cut by 5 bases, the J end by 0 bases, with 14 bases between. Germline V gene lookup returns CDR1 LNHDA and CDR2 SQIVND (reference sequence). CDR3 coding DNA: TGTGCCAGTAGTGGGCGAGGAGGGACCTCTGGAAACACCATATATTTT. Amino acids: CASSGRGGTSGNTIYF.

The chain recombines TRBV19 with TRBJ1-5; 7 positions match TRBD1. Germline values: CDR1 LNHDA, CDR2 SQIVND (reference sequence). The CDR3 loop spans 14 amino acids. V shed 8 bases, J shed 4 bases, and the junction held 8 bases outside the gene matches. The CDR3 spells CASSTGLGNQPQHF. The CDR3 DNA reads as TGTGCCAGTTCGACAGGGTTGGGAAATCAGCCCCAGCATTTT.

V and J are TRBV2 and TRBJ1-3, with TRBD1 matching 7 bases. Germline CDR1 is SNHLY and CDR2 is FYNNEI. The CDR3 loop spans 15 amino acids. J was trimmed by 4 bases and V by 3 bases; bases with no gene match: 6. The DNA of the CDR3 is TGTGCCAGCAGTGATTTGCAGGGGGGAGGAAACACCATATATTTT. Encoded protein: CASSDLQGGGNTIYF.

The chain links TRBV7-8 to TRBJ1-4, with TRBD1 matching over 8 bases. Germline lookup yields CDR1 SGHVS and CDR2 FQNEAQ. The CDR3 is 14 amino acids. V shed 5 bases and J 7 bases; nucleotides not matched to a gene: 6. The chain's CDR3 is CASSTGTGREKLFF. The CDR3 DNA reads TGTGCCAGCAGCACCGGGACAGGTCGTGAAAAACTGTTTTTT. Filled out from reference TRBV7-8 and TRBJ1-4, the complete variable domain reads GAGVSQSPRYKVAKRGQDVALRCDPISGHVSLFWYQQALGQGPEFLTYFQNEAQLDKSGLPSDRFFAERPEGSVSTLKIQRTQQEDSAVYLCASSTGTGREKLFFGSGTQLSVL.

This clone came up a few times. The chain carries TRBV12-5 and TRBJ1-5, with D hard to call. The V end was cut by 4 bases, the J end by 4 bases, with 8 bases between. This CDR3 has 13 amino acids. CDR1 is LGHNT, CDR2 FRNRAP, per germline. CDR3 residues: CASGSLINQPQHF. CDR3 sequence (DNA): TGTGCTAGTGGTTCCCTTATTAATCAGCCCCAGCATTTT. The full variable domain, its missing parts supplied by reference TRBV12-5 and TRBJ1-5, is DARVTQTPRHKVTEMGQEVTMRCQPILGHNTVFWYRQTMMQGLELLAYFRNRAPLDDSGMPKDRFSAEMPDATLATLKIQPSEPRDSAVYFCASGSLINQPQHFGDGTRLSIL.

This clone was counted only a few times. The chain employs TRBV6-6 and TRBJ2-2; D is unresolved. The CDR3 runs to 15 residues. Germline V gene sequence: CDR1 MNHNY, CDR2 SVGAGI (reference sequence). The V end was cut by 2 bases, the J end by 1 base, with 8 bases between. The CDR3 DNA follows: TGTGCCAGCAGTTACGTACTACTGAACACCGGGGAGCTGTTTTTT. Protein: CASSYVLLNTGELFF.

This clone was recorded a few times. The chain carries TRBV2 and TRBJ1-6; no definite D call. Trimming left V 5 bases short and J 0 bases short, with 8 bases between. Germline V lookup: CDR1 SNHLY, CDR2 FYNNEI. The CDR3 is 15 residues long. The chain's CDR3 is CASSKESSYNSPLHF. The CDR3 coding sequence is TGTGCCAGCAGTAAGGAGAGCTCCTATAATTCACCCCTCCACTTT.

The chain combines TRBV6-5 with TRBJ2-7; a weak D match, TRBD2 (5 bases). From germline, CDR1 is MNHEY and CDR2 SVGAGI. The V gene lost 4 bases and the J gene lost 7 bases, with 8 bases spanning the gap. This CDR3 has 11 amino acids. The CDR3 loop is CASSSGKEQYF. DNA of the CDR3: TGTGCCAGCAGTTCGGGGAAGGAGCAGTACTTC.

V is TRBV4-1 and J is TRBJ2-1, with TRBD1 matching 10 bases. Germline V lookup: CDR1 MGHRA, CDR2 YSYEKL. The CDR3 runs 19 residues. After removal of 4 bases from V and 1 base from J, the junction contained 13 bases not matched to a gene. In DNA form, the CDR3 reads TGCGCCAGCAGCCGCCAGGACAGGGGGAACATCGTGTCCTACAATGAGCAGTTCTTC. Amino acid sequence: CASSRQDRGNIVSYNEQFF.

This clone was seen a single time. V usage is TRBV2 and J usage is TRBJ1-2, with a tentative D call TRBD1 (5 bases). V lost 5 bases and J lost 8, with 15 bases in between. The CDR3 loop spans 13 amino acids. CDR1 and CDR2 from the germline V gene are SNHLY and FYNNEI. CDR3 DNA sequence: TGTGCCAGCAGTCTCGGGGGACTCGGGGGCTACACCTTC. Residues: CASSLGGLGGYTF.

This clone showed up just once. V is TRBV10-1 and J is TRBJ1-1; a weak D match, TRBD1 (6 bases). Germline CDR1 is WNHNN and CDR2 is SYGVQD (reference sequence). Deletions cut 6 bases from V and 8 bases from J, with 13 bases between. The CDR3 totals 12 residues. The CDR3 loop reads CASSPGGAEAFF. The CDR3 nucleotides read TGCGCCAGCAGCCCCGGGGGGGCCGAAGCTTTCTTT.

V gene TRBV5-1 combines with J gene TRBJ2-5; D unresolved. Germline CDR1 reads SGHRS; CDR2 reads YFSETQ. V dropped 4 bases and J dropped 2 bases, with 12 bases sitting between them. The CDR3 is 14 residues long. Here the CDR3 reads CASSPRDGQETQYF. The CDR3 DNA reads TGCGCCAGCAGCCCGCGCGACGGGCAAGAGACCCAGTACTTC.

The chain joins TRBV27 to TRBJ2-3, with TRBD2 matching over 10 bases. Germline trimming cut 6 bases from V and 4 bases from J; bases unmatched to any gene: 10. CDR1 and CDR2 from the germline V gene are MNHEY and SMNVEV (reference sequence). The CDR3 consists of 16 residues. CDR3 DNA: TGTGCCAGCAGACCGGCAAGGACTAGCGGTTCAGATACGCAGTATTTT. Its translation: CASRPARTSGSDTQYF.

The chain has TRBV18 and TRBJ1-2; the match to TRBD1 covers 10 bases. CDR3 size: 13 residues. V was pared by 2 bases and J by 7 bases, with 1 base of the junction left unmatched. From germline, CDR1 is KGHSH and CDR2 LQKENI. The CDR3 coding sequence is TGTGCCAGCTCACCAGACAGGGGGCCTGGCTACACCTTC. It yields the protein CASSPDRGPGYTF.